Ten or more counts support the clone carrying this T cell receptor (beta chain). Its target is not known. The read falls 3 residues short of the CDR3 end, and the missing part is taken from the germline J gene. Here immunoSEQ multiplex PCR was the method, and the copy in TCRdb shows in-frame clones only, minus some. There are 26,000 or so clones in the sample, none observed a single time. CDR1 SEHNR and CDR2 FQNEAQ come from the germline V gene (reference sequence). Trimming stripped 0 bases from V and 4 bases from J, with 4 bases between. The CDR3 contains 13 residues. The data stem from a study of T cell clonality in common variable immunodeficiency. Study-level points and caveats: Fewer deletions and N-nucleotide insertions were reportedly seen in common variable immunodeficiency TCR beta sequences.

The CVID group had roughly 16 females and roughly 30 males, mean age about 36. Source material: peripheral blood mononuclear cells. This chain links TRBV7-9 with TRBJ2-1, with D hard to call. The TCR sequence derives from a human donor with common variable immunodeficiency. The covered CDR3 bases are TGTGCCAGCAGCTTAGCGGCTTACAATGAG. It translates to CASSLAAYNE. In full, the CDR3 reads CASSLAAYNEQFF.